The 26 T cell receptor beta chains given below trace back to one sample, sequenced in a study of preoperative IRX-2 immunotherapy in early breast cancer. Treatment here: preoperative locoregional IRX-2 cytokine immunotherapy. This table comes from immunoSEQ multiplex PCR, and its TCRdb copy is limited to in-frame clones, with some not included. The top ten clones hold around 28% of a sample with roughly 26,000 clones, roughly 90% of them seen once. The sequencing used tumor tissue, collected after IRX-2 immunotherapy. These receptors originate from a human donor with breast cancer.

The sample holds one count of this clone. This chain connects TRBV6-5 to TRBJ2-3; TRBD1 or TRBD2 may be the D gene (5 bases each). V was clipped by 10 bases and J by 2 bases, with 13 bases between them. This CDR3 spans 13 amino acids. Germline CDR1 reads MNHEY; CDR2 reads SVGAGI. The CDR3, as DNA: TGTGCCACTCAAACGGGGACCACAGATACGCAGTATTTT. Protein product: CATQTGTTDTQYF.

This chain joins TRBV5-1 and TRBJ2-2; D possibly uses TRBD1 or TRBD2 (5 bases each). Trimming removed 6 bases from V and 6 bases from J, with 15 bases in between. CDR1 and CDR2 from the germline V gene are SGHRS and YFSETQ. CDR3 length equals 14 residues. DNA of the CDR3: TGCGCCAGCACCGGGCAGGGACCGTCCGGGGAGCTGTTTTTT. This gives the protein CASTGQGPSGELFF.

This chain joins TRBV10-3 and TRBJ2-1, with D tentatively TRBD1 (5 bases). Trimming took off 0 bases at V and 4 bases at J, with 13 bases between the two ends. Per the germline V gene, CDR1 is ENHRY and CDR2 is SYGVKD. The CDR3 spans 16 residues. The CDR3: CAISESMAGLYNEQFF. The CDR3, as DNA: TGTGCCATCAGTGAGTCCATGGCAGGGCTGTACAATGAGCAGTTCTTC.

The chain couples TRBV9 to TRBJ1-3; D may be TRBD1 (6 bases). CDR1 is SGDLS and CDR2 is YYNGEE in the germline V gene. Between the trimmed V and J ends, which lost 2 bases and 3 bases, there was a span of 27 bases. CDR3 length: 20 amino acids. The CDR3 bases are TGTGCCAGCAGCGTCACCAGAGGGGCAGAAGGACAGATCCTTGGAAACACCATATATTTT. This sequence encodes CASSVTRGAEGQILGNTIYF.

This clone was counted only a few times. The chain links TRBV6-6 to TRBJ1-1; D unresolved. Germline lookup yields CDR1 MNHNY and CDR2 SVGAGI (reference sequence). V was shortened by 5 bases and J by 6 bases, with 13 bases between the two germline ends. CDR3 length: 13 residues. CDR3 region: CASSTEEQSEAFF. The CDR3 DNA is TGTGCCAGCAGTACCGAGGAGCAGTCTGAAGCTTTCTTT.

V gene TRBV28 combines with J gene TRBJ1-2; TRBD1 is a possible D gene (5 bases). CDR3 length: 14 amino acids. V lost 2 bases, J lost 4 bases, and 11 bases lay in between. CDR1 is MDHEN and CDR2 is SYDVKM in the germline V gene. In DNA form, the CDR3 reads TGTGCCAGCAGTTTAGGGGGACCATTCTATGGCTACACCTTC. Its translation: CASSLGGPFYGYTF.

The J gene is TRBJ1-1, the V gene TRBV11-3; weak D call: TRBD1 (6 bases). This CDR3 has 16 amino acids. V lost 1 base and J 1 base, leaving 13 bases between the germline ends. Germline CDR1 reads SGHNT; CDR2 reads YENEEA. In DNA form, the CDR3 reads TGTGCCAGCAGCTTAGTGCAGGGGCCCCAGAACACTGAAGCTTTCTTT. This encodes CASSLVQGPQNTEAFF.

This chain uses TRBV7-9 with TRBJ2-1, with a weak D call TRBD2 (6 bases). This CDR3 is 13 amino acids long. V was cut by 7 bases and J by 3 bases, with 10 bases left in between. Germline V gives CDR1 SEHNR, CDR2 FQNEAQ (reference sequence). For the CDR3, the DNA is TGTGCCAGCAACCCCGGGAGCTACAATGAGCAGTTCTTC. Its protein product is CASNPGSYNEQFF. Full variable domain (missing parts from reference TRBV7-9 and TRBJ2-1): DTGVSQNPRHKITKRGQNVTFRCDPISEHNRLYWYRQTLGQGPEFLTYFQNEAQLEKSRLLSDRFSAERPKGSFSTLEIQRTEQGDSAMYLCASNPGSYNEQFFGPGTRLTVL.

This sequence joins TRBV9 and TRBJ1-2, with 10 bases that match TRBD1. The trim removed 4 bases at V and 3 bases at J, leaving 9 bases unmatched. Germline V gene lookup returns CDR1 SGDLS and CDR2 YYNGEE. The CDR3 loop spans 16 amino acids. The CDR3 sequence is CASSPLTGGADYGYTF. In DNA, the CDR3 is TGTGCCAGCAGCCCACTGACAGGGGGCGCAGACTATGGCTACACCTTC.

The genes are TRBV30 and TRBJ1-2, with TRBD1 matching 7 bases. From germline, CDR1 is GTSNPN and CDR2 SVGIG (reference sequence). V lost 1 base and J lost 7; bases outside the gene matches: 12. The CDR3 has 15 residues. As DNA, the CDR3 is TGTGCCTGGAGTGCTCCGACAGGGAATCTAAGTGGCTACACCTTC. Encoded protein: CAWSAPTGNLSGYTF.

This chain's CDR3 is CASSAVVGSEQFF. The CDR3 DNA is TGCGCCAGCAGCGCGGTCGTGGGGAGCGAGCAGTTCTTC. V gene TRBV5-1 combines with J gene TRBJ2-1, with D possibly TRBD2 on 5 matching bases. The germline gives CDR1 SGHRS, CDR2 YFSETQ. There are 13 residues in the CDR3. The V end was cut by 4 bases, the J end by 10 bases, with 15 bases between.

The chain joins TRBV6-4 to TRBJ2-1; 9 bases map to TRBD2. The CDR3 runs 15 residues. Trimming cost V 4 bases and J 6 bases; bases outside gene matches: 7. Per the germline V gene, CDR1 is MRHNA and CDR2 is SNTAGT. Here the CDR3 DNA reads TGTGCCAGCAGTGCCCGGCTAGCGGGGTTCAATGAGCAGTTCTTC. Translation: CASSARLAGFNEQFF.

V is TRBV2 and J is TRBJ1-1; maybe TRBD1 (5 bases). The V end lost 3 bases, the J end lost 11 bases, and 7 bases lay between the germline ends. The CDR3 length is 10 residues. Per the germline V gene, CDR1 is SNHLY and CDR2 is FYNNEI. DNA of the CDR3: TGTGCCAGCAGTGACCGGGGGGCTTTCTTT. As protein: CASSDRGAFF.

The CDR3 loop is CASSVGGGSHTEAFF. CDR3 in DNA: TGTGCCAGCAGCGTAGGTGGGGGGTCACACACTGAAGCTTTCTTT. The rearrangement uses TRBV9 and TRBJ1-1, with a tentative D call TRBD1 (5 bases). The V end lost 0 bases, the J end lost 3 bases, and 12 bases lay between the germline ends. In germline, CDR1 is SGDLS, CDR2 YYNGEE. This CDR3 spans 15 amino acids.

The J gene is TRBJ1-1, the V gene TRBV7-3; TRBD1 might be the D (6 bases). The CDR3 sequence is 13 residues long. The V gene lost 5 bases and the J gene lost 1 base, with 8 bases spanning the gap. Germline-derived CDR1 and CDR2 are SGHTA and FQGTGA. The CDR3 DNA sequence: TGTGCCAGCAGCCGGACAGCGAACACTGAAGCTTTCTTT. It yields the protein CASSRTANTEAFF.

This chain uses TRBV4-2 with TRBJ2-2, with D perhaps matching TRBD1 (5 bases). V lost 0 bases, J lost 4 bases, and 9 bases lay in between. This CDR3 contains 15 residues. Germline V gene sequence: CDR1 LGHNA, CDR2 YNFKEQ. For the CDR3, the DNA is TGTGCCAGCAGCCAAGAGGGTCAGGGCACCGGGGAGCTGTTTTTT. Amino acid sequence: CASSQEGQGTGELFF.

The CDR3 DNA sequence: TGTGCCAGCAGTGACGGACAGGGCAACACTGAAGCTTTCTTT. It yields the protein CASSDGQGNTEAFF. V gene TRBV2 combines with J gene TRBJ1-1; 8 bases are a match to TRBD1. The CDR3 is made up of 14 amino acids. Losses at the gene ends were 3 bases for V and 2 bases for J; bases not matched to a gene: 2. The V gene's germline CDR1 is SNHLY and CDR2 FYNNEI.

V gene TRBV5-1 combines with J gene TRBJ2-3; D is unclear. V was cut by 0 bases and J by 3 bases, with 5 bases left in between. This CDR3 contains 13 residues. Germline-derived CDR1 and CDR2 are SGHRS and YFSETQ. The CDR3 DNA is TGCGCCAGCAGCTTGGATCGGACAGATACGCAGTATTTT. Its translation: CASSLDRTDTQYF.

For the CDR3, the DNA is TGTGCCACCAGCATAAGAACAGGGGTCAACTATGGCTACACCTTC. Translating gives CATSIRTGVNYGYTF. The V call is TRBV15, the J call TRBJ1-2; 7 bases line up with TRBD1. The CDR3 consists of 15 residues. V dropped 4 bases and J dropped 2; count of bases not matched to a gene: 7. Germline V gene sequence: CDR1 LNHNV, CDR2 YYDKDF (reference sequence).

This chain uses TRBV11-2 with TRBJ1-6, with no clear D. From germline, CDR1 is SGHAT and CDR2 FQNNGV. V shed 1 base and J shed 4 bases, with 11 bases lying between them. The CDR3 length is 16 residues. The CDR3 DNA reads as TGTGCCAGCAGCTTAGGCAAGGACGGATATAATTCACCCCTCCACTTT. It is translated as CASSLGKDGYNSPLHF.

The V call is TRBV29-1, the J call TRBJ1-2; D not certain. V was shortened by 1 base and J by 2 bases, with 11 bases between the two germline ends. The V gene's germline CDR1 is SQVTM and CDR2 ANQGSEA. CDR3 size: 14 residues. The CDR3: CSVEGLASNYGYTF. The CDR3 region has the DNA TGCAGCGTTGAAGGTCTGGCCTCGAACTATGGCTACACCTTC.

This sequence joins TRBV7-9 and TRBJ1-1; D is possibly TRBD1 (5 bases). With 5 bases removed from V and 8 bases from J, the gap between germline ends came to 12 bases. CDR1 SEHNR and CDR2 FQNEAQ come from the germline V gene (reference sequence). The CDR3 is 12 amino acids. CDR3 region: CASSPRDLEAFF. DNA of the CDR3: TGTGCCAGCAGCCCCCGGGACTTGGAAGCTTTCTTT. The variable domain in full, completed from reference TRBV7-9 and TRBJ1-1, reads DTGVSQNPRHKITKRGQNVTFRCDPISEHNRLYWYRQTLGQGPEFLTYFQNEAQLEKSRLLSDRFSAERPKGSFSTLEIQRTEQGDSAMYLCASSPRDLEAFFGQGTRLTVV.

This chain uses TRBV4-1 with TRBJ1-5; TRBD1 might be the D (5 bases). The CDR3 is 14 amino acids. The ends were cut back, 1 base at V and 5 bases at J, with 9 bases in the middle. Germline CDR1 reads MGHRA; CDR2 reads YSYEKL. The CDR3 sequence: CASSQVPGHQPQHF. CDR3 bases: TGCGCCAGCAGCCAAGTCCCAGGGCATCAGCCCCAGCATTTT.

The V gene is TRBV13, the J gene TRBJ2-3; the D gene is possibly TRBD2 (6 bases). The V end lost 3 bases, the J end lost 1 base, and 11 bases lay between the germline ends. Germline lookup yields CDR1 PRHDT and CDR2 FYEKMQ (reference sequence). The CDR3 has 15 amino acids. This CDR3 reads CASSLEGSRTDTQYF. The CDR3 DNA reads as TGTGCCAGCAGCTTGGAGGGGAGCCGCACAGATACGCAGTATTTT. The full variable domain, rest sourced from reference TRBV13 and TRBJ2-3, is AAGVIQSPRHLIKEKRETATLKCYPIPRHDTVYWYQQGPGQDPQFLISFYEKMQSDKGSIPDRFSAQQFSDYHSELNMSSLELGDSALYFCASSLEGSRTDTQYFGPGTRLTVL.

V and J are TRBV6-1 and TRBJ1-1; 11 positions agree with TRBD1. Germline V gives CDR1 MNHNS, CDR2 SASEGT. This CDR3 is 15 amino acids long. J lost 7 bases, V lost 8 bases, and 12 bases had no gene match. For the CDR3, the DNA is TGTGCCAGCGGCCGGGACAGGGGGAGAACGGTTGAAGCTTTCTTT. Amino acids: CASGRDRGRTVEAFF.

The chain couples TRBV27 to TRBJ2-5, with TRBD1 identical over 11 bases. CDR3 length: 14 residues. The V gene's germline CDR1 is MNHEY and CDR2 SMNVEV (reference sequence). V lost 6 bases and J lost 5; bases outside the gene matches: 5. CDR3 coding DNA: TGTGCCAGCAGCGGACAGGGGGCAGGGGAGACCCAGTACTTC. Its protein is CASSGQGAGETQYF.